Listed below are T cell receptor beta chains from one sample, sequenced in a study of cytomegalovirus exposure and HLA in healthy donors. The data were produced by immunoSEQ multiplex PCR, yet TCRdb's version contains in-frame clones alone and is incomplete. Here the sample spans some 90,000 clones, about four fifths being singletons. Sequenced input: PBMCs. These receptors all come from a female donor in good health and CMV-seropositive. Both conserved end residues are part of each CDR3. Each record gives: clone size, J gene, D gene, V gene, CDR3 DNA, CDR3 protein. The D gene is left open where the match is weak. Size is omitted from some rows. Given values are once, few, many or a class for expanded clones.

>-|TRBJ1-5|-|TRBV7-8
TGTGCCAGCAGCTTACTGGGGCCGGAGTCGCCCCAGCATTTT
CASSLLGPESPQHF
>-|TRBJ2-3|-|TRBV28
TGTGCCATCGGGAGGGGGCGGTCTCCAGATACGCAGTATTTT
CAIGRGRSPDTQYF
>-|TRBJ1-1|-|TRBV19
TGTGCCAGTAGTATGGTCACAGATGCCACTGAAGCTTTCTTT
CASSMVTDATEAFF
>-|TRBJ2-2|-|TRBV2
TGTGCCAGCAGTGGTGCTAGAAGCACCGGGGAGCTGTTTTTT
CASSGARSTGELFF
>-|TRBJ1-1|-|TRBV6-4
TGTGCCAGCAGTGACCCTCCCCCTAAACAGGTTTCGGTGACTGAAGCTTTCTTT
CASSDPPPKQVSVTEAFF
>-|TRBJ2-7|-|TRBV14
TGTGCCAGCAGCCAAGCGGGAGTCCCATACGAGCAGTACTTC
CASSQAGVPYEQYF
>-|TRBJ2-7|-|TRBV9
TGTGCCAGCAGCTTGGACAGTCGCCACTACGAGCAGTACTTC
CASSLDSRHYEQYF
>-|TRBJ2-7|-|TRBV15
TGTGCCACCAGCAGAGTAGGGGTTGGATCCTACGAGCAGTACTTC
CATSRVGVGSYEQYF
>-|TRBJ1-5|-|TRBV10-3
TGTGCCACCGGGGAAACAGCCACCAATCAGCCCCAGCATTTT
CATGETATNQPQHF
>few|TRBJ1-4|TRBD1|TRBV5-6
TGTGCCAGCAGCAGAGACAGGGGAAGGACTAATGAAAAACTGTTTTTT
CASSRDRGRTNEKLFF
>few|TRBJ1-2|-|TRBV30
TGTGCCTGGAGTCGTCCGGCGGGGGGTAACTATGGCTACACCTTC
CAWSRPAGGNYGYTF
>-|TRBJ1-2|TRBD1|TRBV7-3
TGTGCCAGCAGCCGGGACAGGGGTGGCTATGGCTACACCTTC
CASSRDRGGYGYTF
>few|TRBJ2-3|-|TRBV10-1
TGCGCCACCCCCCGGGGTGGTTCAACAGATACGCAGTATTTT
CATPRGGSTDTQYF
>-|TRBJ1-2|TRBD1|TRBV25-1
TGTGCCAGCAGTGAACAGGGGGCGACCTATGGCTACACCTTC
CASSEQGATYGYTF
>-|TRBJ2-7|TRBD2|TRBV27
TGTGCCAGCAGTTTCGGGACTAGCGCCGGCGAGCAGTACTTC
CASSFGTSAGEQYF
>few|TRBJ2-3|-|TRBV5-1
TGCGCCAGCAGCTTTAGTCTGCCAGATACGCAGTATTTT
CASSFSLPDTQYF
>-|TRBJ2-5|TRBD1|TRBV29-1
TGCAGCGTTGATGGCGTTCTGGACAGGGGGCTGGAGACCCAGTACTTC
CSVDGVLDRGLETQYF
>-|TRBJ2-3|-|TRBV4-3
TGCGCCAGCAGCCCATTCCCCTCTAACAGGTTCACGCAGTATTTT
CASSPFPSNRFTQYF
>-|TRBJ1-5|-|TRBV13
TGTGCCAGCAGCTTAGGGGGCGGGGGTCAGCCCCAGCATTTT
CASSLGGGGQPQHF
>few|TRBJ2-7|-|TRBV15
TGTGCCACCAGCCGCCGGGGCGGGGACTACGAGCAGTACTTC
CATSRRGGDYEQYF
>-|TRBJ1-2|TRBD1|TRBV7-2
TGTGCCAGCAGCCCTAGGACAGGGCCCTATGGCTACACCTTC
CASSPRTGPYGYTF
>-|TRBJ1-2|-|TRBV7-2
TGTGCCAGCAGCTTAAGGCAGGGGTATGGCTACACCTTC
CASSLRQGYGYTF
>few|TRBJ1-1|-|TRBV4-1
TGCGCCAGCAGCCAGTTCGGGGTTAGGGCTGAAGCTTTCTTT
CASSQFGVRAEAFF
>-|TRBJ2-5|TRBD1|TRBV7-2
TGTGCCAGCAGGTGGACAGGGGGCTACCAAGAGACCCAGTACTTC
CASRWTGGYQETQYF
>-|TRBJ1-4|-|TRBV2
TGTGCCAGCAGTGTCCGAGGGACTGCTAATGAAAAACTGTTTTTT
CASSVRGTANEKLFF
>-|TRBJ1-3|TRBD1|TRBV6-5
TGTGCCAGCAGTTACGGGGGGACAGCTGGAAACACCATATATTTT
CASSYGGTAGNTIYF
>-|TRBJ1-1|-|TRBV7-2
TGTGCCAGCAGCTTTCGTATGTCTGAAGCTTTCTTT
CASSFRMSEAFF